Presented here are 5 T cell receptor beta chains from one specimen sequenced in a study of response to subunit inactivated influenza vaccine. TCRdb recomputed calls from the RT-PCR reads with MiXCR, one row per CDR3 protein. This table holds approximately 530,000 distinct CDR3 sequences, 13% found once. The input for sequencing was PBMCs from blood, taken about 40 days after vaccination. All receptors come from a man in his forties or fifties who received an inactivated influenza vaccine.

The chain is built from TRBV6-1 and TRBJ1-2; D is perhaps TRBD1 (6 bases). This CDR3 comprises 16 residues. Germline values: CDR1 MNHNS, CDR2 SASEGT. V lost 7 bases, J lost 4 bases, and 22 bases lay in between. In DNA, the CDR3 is TGTGCCAGCACGCCTTCCCAGGGGCGTTTAACCTATGGCTACACCTTC. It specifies CASTPSQGRLTYGYTF.

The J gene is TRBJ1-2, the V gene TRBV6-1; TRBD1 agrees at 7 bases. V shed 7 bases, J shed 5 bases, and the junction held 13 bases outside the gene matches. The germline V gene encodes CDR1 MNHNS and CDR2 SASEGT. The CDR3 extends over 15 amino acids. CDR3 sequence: CASKMTRGLAYGYTF. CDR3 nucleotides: TGTGCCAGCAAAATGACCAGGGGGTTAGCATATGGCTACACCTTC.

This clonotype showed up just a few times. The CDR3 region has the DNA TGCAGTGCCAGAAGAAACGACATACCATTCTTC. Translating it yields CSARRNDIPFF. V usage is TRBV20-1 and J usage is TRBJ2-1; D call uncertain. The CDR3 loop spans 11 amino acids. V was clipped by 6 bases and J by 16 bases, with 19 bases between them. Germline-derived CDR1 and CDR2 are DFQATT and SNEGSKA (reference sequence).

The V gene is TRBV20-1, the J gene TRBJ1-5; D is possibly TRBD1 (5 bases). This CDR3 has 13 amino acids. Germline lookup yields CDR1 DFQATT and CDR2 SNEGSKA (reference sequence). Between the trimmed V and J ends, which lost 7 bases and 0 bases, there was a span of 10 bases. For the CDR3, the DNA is TGCAGTGGAATAGGGGTTAGCAATCAGCCCCAGCATTTT. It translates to CSGIGVSNQPQHF.

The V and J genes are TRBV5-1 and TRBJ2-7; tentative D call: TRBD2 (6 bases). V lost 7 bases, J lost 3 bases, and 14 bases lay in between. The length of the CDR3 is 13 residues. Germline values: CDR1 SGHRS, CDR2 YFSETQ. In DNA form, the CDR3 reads TGCGCCAGCGCGGGGCTAGACCACTACGAGCAGTACTTC. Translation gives CASAGLDHYEQYF.